This T cell receptor (beta chain) was identified in a study of blood T cell repertoires in COVID-19. About the research overall: Both acute and convalescent COVID-19 samples were obtained from the United States, Italy and Spain. PBMCs, B-cell-depleted T cells, or T cells were the source of the cDNA or gDNA that made up the material.

Trimming removed 1 base at V and 1 base at J, with 7 bases between. There are 14 residues in the CDR3. CDR1 and CDR2 (germline): MNHEY, SMNVEV (reference sequence). This clone was observed many times. The repertoire was sequenced with immunoSEQ multiplex PCR; TCRdb's copy has only in-frame clones and lacks some. The table shows around 210,000 clones, with around 84% occurring only once. The sample consisted of peripheral blood. The chain couples TRBV27 to TRBJ1-1; no clear D gene. The source of this sequence is a human donor in a cohort sampled during active COVID-19. CDR3 DNA sequence: TGTGCCAGCAGTTTATTCCCCTCGAACACTGAAGCTTTCTTT. Protein product: CASSLFPSNTEAFF.